This T cell receptor (beta chain) was documented in a study of blood T cell repertoires in COVID-19. Study-wide context: Material from acute and convalescent COVID-19 was sourced from the United States, Italy and Spain. T cells, B-cell-depleted T cells, or PBMCs supplied cDNA or gDNA.

Authors' processing steps: Counts of nucleated cells, estimated from reference gene primer amplification, were obtained. The method was immunoSEQ multiplex PCR; TCRdb's version includes in-frame clones alone and lacks a portion of them. V and J calls and clone size are those listed in that table; D and trimming were worked out from the DNA. The data show more than 10,000 clones, with around 87% seen just once and around 21% held by the top ten. In germline, CDR1 is SGHRS, CDR2 YFSETQ. This CDR3 is 14 amino acids long. V was shortened by 8 bases and J by 4 bases, with 15 bases between the two germline ends.

This clonotype was sampled from a human donor with active COVID-19. The donor label of this sample is uncertain. Source material: peripheral blood. The chain combines TRBV5-1 with TRBJ2-2; possibly TRBD2 for D (5 bases). The CDR3 DNA is TGCGCCAGTCAGCCCAGCGGAGGCACCGGGGAGCTGTTTTTT. Translation gives CASQPSGGTGELFF.